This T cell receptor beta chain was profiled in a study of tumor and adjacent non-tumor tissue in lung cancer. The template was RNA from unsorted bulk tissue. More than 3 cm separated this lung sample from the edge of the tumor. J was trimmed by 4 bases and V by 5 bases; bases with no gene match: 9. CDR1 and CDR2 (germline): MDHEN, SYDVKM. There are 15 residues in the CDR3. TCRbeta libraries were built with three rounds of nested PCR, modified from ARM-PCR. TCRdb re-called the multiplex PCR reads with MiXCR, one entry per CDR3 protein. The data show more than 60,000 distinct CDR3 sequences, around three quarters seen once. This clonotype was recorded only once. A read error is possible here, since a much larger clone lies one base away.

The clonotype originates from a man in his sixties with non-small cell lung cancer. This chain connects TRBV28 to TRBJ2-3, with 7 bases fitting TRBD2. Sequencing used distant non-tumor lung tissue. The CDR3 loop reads CASSPPSGLADTQYF. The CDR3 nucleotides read TGTGCCAGCAGTCCCCCTAGCGGCCTCGCAGATACGCAGTATTTT. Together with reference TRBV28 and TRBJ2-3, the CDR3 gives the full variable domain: DVKVTQSSRYLVKRTGEKVFLECVQDMDHENMFWYRQDPGLGLRLIYFSYDVKMKEKGDIPEGYSVSREKKERFSLILESASTNQTSMYLCASSPPSGLADTQYFGPGTRLTVL.